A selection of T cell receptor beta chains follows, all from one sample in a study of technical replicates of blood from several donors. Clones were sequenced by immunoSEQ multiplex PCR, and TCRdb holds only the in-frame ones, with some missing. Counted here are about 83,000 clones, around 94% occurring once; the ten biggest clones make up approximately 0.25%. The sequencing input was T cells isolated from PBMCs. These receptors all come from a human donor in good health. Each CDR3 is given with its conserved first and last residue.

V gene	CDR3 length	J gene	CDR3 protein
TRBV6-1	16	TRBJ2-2	CASSVPGLAGSGELFF
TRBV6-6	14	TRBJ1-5	CASSPGGGNQPQHF
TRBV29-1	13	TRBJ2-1	CSVIAGSYNEQFF
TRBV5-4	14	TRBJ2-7	CASSSRDSVYEQYF
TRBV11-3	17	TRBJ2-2	CASSMQWTGTHTGELFF
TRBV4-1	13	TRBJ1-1	CASSNTLNTEAFF
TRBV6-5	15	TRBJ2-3	CASSYGGARTDTQYF
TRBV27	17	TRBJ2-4	CASIAGGVKTGKNIQYF
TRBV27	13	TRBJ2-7	CASSLLATYEQYF
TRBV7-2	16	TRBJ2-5	CASSLGRLAGVETQYF
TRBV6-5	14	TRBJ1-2	CASSYQGRGYGYTF
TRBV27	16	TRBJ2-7	CASSVRGAGGLYEQYF
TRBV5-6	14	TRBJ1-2	CASSSIDRNYGYTF
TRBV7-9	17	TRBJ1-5	CASSLAQGKRGNQPQHF
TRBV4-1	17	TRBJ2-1	CASSQRAIGDPYNEQFF
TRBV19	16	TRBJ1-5	CASSIKGTQSNQPQHF
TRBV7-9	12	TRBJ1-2	CAARDTNYGYTF
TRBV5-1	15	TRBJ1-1	CASSLSDSGGTEAFF
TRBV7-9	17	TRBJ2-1	CASSIGLLAEAYNEQFF
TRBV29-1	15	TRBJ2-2	CSVEFNRDDTGELFF
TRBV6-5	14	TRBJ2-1	CAPAALAHYNEQFF
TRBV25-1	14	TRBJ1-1	CASSGGDVVTEAFF
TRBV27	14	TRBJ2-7	CASSPPSGLDEQYF
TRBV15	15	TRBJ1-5	CATSRHTGRSLPQHF
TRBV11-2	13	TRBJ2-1	CASSLRGSDEQFF
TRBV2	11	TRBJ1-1	CASSVAEEAFF
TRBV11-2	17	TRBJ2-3	CASSLLAGVAVTDTQYF
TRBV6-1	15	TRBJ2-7	CASSEREGSSYEQYF
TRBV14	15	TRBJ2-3	CASSFLAGMADTQYF
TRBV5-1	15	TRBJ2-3	CASSLDMGGTDTQYF
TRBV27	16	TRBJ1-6	CASIPFRDRVSSPLHF
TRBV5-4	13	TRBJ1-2	CASVTGGEGGYTF
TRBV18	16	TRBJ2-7	CASSPRPGAQGGEQYF
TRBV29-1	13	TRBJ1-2	CSVGGTTNYGYTF
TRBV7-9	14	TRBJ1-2	CASSLARSVIGYTF
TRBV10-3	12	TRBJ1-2	CAISLTGTGYTF
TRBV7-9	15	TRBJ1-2	CASSHTPLGGYGYTF
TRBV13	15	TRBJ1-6	CASSPWGGSNSPLHF
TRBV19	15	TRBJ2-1	CASTRAGQGPNEQFF
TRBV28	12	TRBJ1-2	CASGRINYGYTF
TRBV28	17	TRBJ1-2	CASRQPGQGPPNYGYTF
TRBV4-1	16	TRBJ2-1	CASSQRTATSYNEQFF
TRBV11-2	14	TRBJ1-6	CASSLGSVDSPLHF
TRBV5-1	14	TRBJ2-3	CASSPRDYTDTQYF
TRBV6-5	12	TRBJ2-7	CASSRGSYEQYF
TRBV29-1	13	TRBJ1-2	CSVYGTGGYGYTF
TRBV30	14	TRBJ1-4	CAWDRGGSSEKLFF
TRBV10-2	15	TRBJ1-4	CASNDRPGQGEKLFF